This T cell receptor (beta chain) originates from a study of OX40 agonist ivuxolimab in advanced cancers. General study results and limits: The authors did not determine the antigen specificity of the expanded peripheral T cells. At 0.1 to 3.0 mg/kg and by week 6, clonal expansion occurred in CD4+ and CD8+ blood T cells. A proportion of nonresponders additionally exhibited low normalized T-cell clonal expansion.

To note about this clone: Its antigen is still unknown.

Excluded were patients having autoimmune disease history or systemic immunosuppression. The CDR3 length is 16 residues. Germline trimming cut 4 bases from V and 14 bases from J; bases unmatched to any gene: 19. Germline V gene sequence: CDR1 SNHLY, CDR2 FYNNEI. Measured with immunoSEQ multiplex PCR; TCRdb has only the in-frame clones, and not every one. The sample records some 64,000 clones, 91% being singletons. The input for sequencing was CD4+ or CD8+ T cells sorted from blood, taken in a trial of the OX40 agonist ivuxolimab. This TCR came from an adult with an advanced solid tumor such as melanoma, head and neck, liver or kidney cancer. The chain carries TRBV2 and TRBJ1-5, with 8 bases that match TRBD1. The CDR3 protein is CASSVSWPGTGSIKHF. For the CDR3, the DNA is TGTGCCAGCAGTGTTTCGTGGCCCGGGACAGGATCGATAAAGCATTTT.